The text below deals with one T cell receptor (beta chain). Its antigen is undetermined. RNA was extracted from bulk tissue without any cell sorting. Donors were chemotherapy-naive, newly diagnosed lung cancer surgical patients in China, August–November 2014. The library came from three nested PCR rounds adapted from ARM-PCR protocols. TCRdb fed the multiplex PCR reads into MiXCR, producing one record per CDR3 protein. Of more than 90,000 distinct CDR3 sequences in the sample, roughly 66% were seen once. The data are from a study of tumor and adjacent non-tumor tissue in lung cancer. For the study at large: Each sample yielded about 4.17 million productive TCRbeta reads on average. Broader study findings: Tumor tissue had significantly higher TCR diversity than normal lung. Tumor repertoires had a smaller top 100 clone share than normal lung.

This CDR3 is 19 amino acids long. Germline assignment: CDR1 MNHNS and CDR2 SASEGT. The chain is built from TRBV6-1 and TRBJ1-5; 9 bases match TRBD1. The DNA matches TRBJ2-3 better at its end, which makes the J call doubtful. The sequence was collected from a man aged 60 to 69 with non-small cell lung cancer. The sequenced sample was lung tumor tissue. The CDR3 sequence is CASNPPGGQGLVSIQPQYF. The CDR3 DNA reads as TGTGCCAGCAACCCCCCAGGAGGACAGGGGTTAGTTAGCATTCAGCCCCAGTATTTT.